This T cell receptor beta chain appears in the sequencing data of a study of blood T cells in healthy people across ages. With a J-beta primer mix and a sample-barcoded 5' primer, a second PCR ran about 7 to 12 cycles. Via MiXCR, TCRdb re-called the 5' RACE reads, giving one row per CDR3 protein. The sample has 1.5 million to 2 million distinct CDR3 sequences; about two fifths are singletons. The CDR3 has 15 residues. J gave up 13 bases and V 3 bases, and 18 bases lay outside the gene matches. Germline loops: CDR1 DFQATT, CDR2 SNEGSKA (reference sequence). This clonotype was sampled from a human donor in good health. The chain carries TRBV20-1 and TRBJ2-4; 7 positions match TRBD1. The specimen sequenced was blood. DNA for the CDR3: TGCAGTGCTAGGACCCTCGCGACAGGGTCAGGAGAGCAGTACTTC. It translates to CSARTLATGSGEQYF.